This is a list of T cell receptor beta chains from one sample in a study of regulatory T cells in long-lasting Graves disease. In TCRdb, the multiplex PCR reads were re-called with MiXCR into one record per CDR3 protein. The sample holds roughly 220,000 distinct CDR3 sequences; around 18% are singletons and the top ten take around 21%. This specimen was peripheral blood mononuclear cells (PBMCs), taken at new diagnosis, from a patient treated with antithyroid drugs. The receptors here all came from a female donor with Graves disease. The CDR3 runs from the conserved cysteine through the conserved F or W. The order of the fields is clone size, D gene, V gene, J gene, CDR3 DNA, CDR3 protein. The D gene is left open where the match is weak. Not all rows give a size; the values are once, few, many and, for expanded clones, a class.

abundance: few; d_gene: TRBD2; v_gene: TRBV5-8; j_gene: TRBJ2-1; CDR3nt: TGTGCCAGCAGCTATAGCGGGAGCCGGGGTGAGCAGTTCTTC; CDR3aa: CASSYSGSRGEQFF
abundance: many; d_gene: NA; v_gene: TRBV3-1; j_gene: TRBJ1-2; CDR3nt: TGTGCCAGCAGCCAAGGGCAGTATGGCTACACCTTC; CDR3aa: CASSQGQYGYTF
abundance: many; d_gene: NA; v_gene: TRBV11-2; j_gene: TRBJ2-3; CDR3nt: TGTGCCAGCAGCTTAACAAGGGGTCATATTACGCAGTATTTT; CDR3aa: CASSLTRGHITQYF
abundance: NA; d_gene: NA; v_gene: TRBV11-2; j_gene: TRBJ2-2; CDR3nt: TGTGCCAGCAGCCCTATGTGGGGCGGGGAGCTGTTTTTT; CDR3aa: CASSPMWGGELFF
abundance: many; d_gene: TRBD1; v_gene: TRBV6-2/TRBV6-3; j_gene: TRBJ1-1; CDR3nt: TGTGCCAGCAGTTACGTCAGGGGGCGCCTCGGTAGCACTGAAGCTTTCTTT; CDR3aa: CASSYVRGRLGSTEAFF
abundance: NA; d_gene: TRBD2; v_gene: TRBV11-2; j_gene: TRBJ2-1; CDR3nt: TGTGCCAGCAGCTACGGACTAGCGGGTGCTGTTTGGTTCTTC; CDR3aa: CASSYGLAGAVWFF
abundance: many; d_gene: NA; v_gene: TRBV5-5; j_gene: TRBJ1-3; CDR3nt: TGTGCCAGCAGCTTGGACAGCCACTCTGGAAACACCATATATTTT; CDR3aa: CASSLDSHSGNTIYF
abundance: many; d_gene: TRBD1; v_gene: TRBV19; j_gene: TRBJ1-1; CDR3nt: TGTGCCAGTAGTCAGGGGGCAGGGAACACTGAAGCTTTCTTT; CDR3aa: CASSQGAGNTEAFF
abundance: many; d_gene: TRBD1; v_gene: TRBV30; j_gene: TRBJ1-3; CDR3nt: TGTGCCTGGAGTGCAGGGGGCGTTGGAAACACCATATATTTT; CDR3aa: CAWSAGGVGNTIYF
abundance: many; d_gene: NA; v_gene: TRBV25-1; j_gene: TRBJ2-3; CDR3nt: TGTGCCAGCAGTGAATCGGCCAGCACAGATACGCAGTATTTT; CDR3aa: CASSESASTDTQYF
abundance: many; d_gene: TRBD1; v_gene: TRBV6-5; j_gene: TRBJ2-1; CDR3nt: TGTGCCAGCAGTTTGGACAGGGAGAGAGTGACCTACAATGAGCAGTTCTTC; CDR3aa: CASSLDRERVTYNEQFF
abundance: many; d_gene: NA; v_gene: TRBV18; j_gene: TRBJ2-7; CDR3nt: TGTGCCAGCAGCTTAGTTCCGTCCTACGAGCAGTACTTC; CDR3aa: CASSLVPSYEQYF
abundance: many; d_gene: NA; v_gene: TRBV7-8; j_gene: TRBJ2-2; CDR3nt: TGTGCCAGCAGCCCTAATTGGTCCGGGGAGCTGTTTTTT; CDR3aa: CASSPNWSGELFF
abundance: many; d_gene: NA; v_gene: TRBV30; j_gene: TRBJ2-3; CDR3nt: TGTGCCTGGAGTGTACAGGCCACCCGCACAGATACGCAGTATTTT; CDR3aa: CAWSVQATRTDTQYF
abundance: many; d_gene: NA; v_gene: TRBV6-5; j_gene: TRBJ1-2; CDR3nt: TGTGCCAGCAGTTACCAGGGGCTGAACTATGGCTACACCTTC; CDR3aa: CASSYQGLNYGYTF
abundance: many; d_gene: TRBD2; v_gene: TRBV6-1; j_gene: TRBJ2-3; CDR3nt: TGTGCCAGCAGTGGGACTAGCGGGACCACAGATACGCAGTATTTT; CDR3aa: CASSGTSGTTDTQYF
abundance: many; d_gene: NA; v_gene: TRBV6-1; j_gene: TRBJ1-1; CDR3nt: TGTGCCAGCAGTGAAGCCGGAGGAGGATCTTATACTGAAGCTTTCTTT; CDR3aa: CASSEAGGGSYTEAFF
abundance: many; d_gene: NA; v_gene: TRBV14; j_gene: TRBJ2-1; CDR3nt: TGTGCCAGCAGCCGTAAAGACTTTTACAATGAGCAGTTCTTC; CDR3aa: CASSRKDFYNEQFF
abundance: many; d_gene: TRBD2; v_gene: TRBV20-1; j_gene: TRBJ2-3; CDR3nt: TGCAGTGCTAGAGAGGGGGTAGCGGGGATGGATACGCAGTATTTT; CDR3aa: CSAREGVAGMDTQYF
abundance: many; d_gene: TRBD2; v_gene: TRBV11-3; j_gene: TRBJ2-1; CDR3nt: TGTGCCAGCAGCCTAACTAGCGTCCATGAGCAGTTCTTC; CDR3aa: CASSLTSVHEQFF
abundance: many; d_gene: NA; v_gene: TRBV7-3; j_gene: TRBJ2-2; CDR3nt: TGTGCCAGCAGTTACTCTGGAAACACCGGGGAGCTGTTTTTT; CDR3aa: CASSYSGNTGELFF
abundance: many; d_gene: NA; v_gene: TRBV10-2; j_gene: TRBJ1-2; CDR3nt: TGCGCCAGCACTCCGACGAGGGGAAACTATGGCTACACCTTC; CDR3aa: CASTPTRGNYGYTF
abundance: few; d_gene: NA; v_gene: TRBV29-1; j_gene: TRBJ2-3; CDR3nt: TGCAGCGGCGCCAACACAGATACGCAGTATTTT; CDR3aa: CSGANTDTQYF
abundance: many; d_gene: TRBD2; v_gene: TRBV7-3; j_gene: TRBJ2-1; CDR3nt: TGTGCCAGCAGCTTAACCCCATTGCTAGCGGGAGACTACAATGAGCAGTTCTTC; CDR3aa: CASSLTPLLAGDYNEQFF
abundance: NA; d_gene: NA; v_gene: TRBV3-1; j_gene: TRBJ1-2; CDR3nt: TGTGCCAGCAGCCCTCCCGATACAGCCAACTATGGCTACACCTTC; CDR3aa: CASSPPDTANYGYTF
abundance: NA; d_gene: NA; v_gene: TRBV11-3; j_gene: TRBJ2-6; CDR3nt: TGTGCCAGCAGCGTGCTCGGGGCGGCTCCTGGGGCCAACGTCCTGACTTTC; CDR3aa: CASSVLGAAPGANVLTF
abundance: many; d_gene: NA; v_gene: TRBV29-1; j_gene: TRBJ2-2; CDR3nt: TGCAGCGTCGGACAGTCCGCGTCCACCGGGGAGCTGTTTTTT; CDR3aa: CSVGQSASTGELFF
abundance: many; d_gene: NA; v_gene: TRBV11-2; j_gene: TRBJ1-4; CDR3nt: TGTGCCAGCAGCTTAGATCTGACGGGAAAACTGTTTTTT; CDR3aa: CASSLDLTGKLFF
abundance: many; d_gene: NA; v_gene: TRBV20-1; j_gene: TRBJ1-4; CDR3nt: TGCAGTGCTCCGCTGGCGGGGGTTTCCGAAAAACTGTTTTTT; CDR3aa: CSAPLAGVSEKLFF
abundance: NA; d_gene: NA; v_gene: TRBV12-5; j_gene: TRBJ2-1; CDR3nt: TGTGCTAGTGGTCCCTTAGTAGATGAGCAGTTCTTC; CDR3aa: CASGPLVDEQFF
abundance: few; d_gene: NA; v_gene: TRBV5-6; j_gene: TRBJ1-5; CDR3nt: TGTGCCAGCAGCTTAGGGACGGGTAGCAATCAGCCCCAGCATTTT; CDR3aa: CASSLGTGSNQPQHF
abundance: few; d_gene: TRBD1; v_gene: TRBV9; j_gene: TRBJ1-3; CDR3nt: TGTGCCAGCAGCGATACAGGGGTTTTTGGAAACACCATATATTTT; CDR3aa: CASSDTGVFGNTIYF
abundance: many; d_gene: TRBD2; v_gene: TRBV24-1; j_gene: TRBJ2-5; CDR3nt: TGTGCCACCAGTGCCGGCGGGAGGGCCGTTGAGACCCAGTACTTC; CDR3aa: CATSAGGRAVETQYF
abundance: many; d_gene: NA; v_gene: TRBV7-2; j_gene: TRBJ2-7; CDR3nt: TGTGCCAGCAGCTTAGCTTGGAACTACGAGCAGTACTTC; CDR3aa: CASSLAWNYEQYF
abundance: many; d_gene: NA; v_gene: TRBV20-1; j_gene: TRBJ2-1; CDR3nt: TGCAGTGCTACCACAGCGCTCTACAATGAGCAGTTCTTC; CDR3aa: CSATTALYNEQFF
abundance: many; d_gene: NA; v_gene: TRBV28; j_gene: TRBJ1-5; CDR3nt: TGTGCCAGCGATCGAGGGTCGAATCAGCCCCAGCATTTT; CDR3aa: CASDRGSNQPQHF
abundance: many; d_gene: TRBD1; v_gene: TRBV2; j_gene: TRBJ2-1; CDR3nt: TGTGCCAGCAGCACCGGACAGGGGAGGTCGGGAGATGAGCAGTTCTTC; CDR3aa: CASSTGQGRSGDEQFF
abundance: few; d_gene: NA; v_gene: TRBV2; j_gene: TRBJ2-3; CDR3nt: TGTGCCAGCAGTGAAGTTGTTACGGGAAGCACAGATACGCAGTATTTT; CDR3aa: CASSEVVTGSTDTQYF
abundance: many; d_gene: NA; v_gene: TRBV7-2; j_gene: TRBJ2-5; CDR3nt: TGTGCCAGCAGCTACCCCCGGGTGGGGCCCCAAGAGACCCAGTACTTC; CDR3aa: CASSYPRVGPQETQYF
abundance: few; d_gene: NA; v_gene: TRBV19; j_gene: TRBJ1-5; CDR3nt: TGTGCCAGTAGTATCAGGGTGGGTCAGCCCCAGCATTTT; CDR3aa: CASSIRVGQPQHF
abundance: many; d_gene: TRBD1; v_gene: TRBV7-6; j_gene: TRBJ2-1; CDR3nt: TGTGCCAGCAGCCATGGACAGGGGGCTTACGAGCAGTTCTTC; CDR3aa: CASSHGQGAYEQFF
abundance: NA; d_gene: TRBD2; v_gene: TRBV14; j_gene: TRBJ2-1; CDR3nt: TGTGCCAGCAGCCGCAAGGTCGGAGGACTAGCGGCGGACAATGAGCAGTTCTTC; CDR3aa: CASSRKVGGLAADNEQFF
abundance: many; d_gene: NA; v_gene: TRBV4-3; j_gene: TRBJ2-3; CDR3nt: TGCGCCAGCAGCCAAGACGGCCGCCAGGGGAGCCGAGATACGCAGTATTTT; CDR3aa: CASSQDGRQGSRDTQYF
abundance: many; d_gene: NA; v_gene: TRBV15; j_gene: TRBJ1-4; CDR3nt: TGTGCCACCAGTTTGGGGAATGAAAAACTGTTTTTT; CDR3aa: CATSLGNEKLFF
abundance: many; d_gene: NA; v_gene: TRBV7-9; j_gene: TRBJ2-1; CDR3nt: TGTGCCAGCAGCTTAGTCGGGAGAAGCTACAATGAGCAGTTCTTC; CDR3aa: CASSLVGRSYNEQFF
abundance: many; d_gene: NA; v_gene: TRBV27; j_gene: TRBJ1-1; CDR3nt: TGTGCCAGCAGCCCCCTTGGGGCGTTGAACACTGAAGCTTTCTTT; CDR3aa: CASSPLGALNTEAFF
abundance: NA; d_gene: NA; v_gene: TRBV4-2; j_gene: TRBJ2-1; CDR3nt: TGTGCCAGCAGCCAAGTCGGCCTCGAGCATGAGCAGTTCTTC; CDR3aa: CASSQVGLEHEQFF
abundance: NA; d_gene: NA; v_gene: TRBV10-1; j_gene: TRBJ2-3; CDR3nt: TGCGCCAGCTCGGAGGCAGGGGGGTTTTCAGATACGCAGTATTTT; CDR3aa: CASSEAGGFSDTQYF
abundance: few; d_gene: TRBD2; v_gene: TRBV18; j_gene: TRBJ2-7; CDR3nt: TGTGTCAGCTCATTGACTAGCGGGAACTACGAGCAGTACTTC; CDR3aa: CVSSLTSGNYEQYF
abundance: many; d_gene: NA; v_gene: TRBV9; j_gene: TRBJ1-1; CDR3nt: TGTGCCAGCAGCGTAGGGGTGGGGAGACAGACCAACACTGAAGCTTTCTTT; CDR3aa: CASSVGVGRQTNTEAFF
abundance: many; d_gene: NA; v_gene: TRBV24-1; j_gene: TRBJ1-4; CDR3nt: TGTGCCACCAGTCTGGGGACTAATGAAAAACTGTTTTTT; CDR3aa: CATSLGTNEKLFF
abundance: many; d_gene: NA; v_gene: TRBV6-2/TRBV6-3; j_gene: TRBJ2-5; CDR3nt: TGTGCCAGCAGTTACGCCGGGACTTCGACCCAGTACTTC; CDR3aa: CASSYAGTSTQYF
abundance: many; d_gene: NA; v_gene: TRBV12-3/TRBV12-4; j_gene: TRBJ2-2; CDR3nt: TGTGCCAGCAGTTTAGGGACAGCGAACACCGGGGAGCTGTTTTTT; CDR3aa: CASSLGTANTGELFF
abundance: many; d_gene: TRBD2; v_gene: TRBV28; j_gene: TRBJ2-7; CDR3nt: TGTGCCAGCAGTATTCAAGCGGGAGGGCTTGAGCAGTACTTC; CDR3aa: CASSIQAGGLEQYF
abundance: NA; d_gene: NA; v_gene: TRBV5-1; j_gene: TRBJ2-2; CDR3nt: TGCGCCAGCAGCCCCCGGACGTCCCAAGGGGAGCTGTTTTTT; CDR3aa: CASSPRTSQGELFF
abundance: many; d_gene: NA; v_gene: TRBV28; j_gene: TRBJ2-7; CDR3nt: TGTGCCAGCAGTTTCCCCCCCGGGAGTCCCTACGAGCAGTACTTC; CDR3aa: CASSFPPGSPYEQYF
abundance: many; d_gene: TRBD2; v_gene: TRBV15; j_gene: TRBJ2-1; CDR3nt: TGTGCCACCAGCAGAGGTCTAGCGGGAGGGGATGAGCAGTTCTTC; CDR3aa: CATSRGLAGGDEQFF
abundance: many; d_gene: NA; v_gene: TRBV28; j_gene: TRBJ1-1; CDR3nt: TGTGCCAGCAGTTGGACAGAAAAAGCTTTCTTT; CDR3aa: CASSWTEKAFF
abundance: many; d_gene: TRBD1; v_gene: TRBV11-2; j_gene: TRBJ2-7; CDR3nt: TGTGCCAGCAGCTTGAGGGACAGGGGGTCCTACGAGCAGTACTTC; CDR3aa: CASSLRDRGSYEQYF
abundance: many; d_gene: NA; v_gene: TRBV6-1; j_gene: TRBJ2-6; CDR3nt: TGTGCCAGCAGCTGGGGCGATGGGGCCAACGTCCTGACTTTC; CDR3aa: CASSWGDGANVLTF